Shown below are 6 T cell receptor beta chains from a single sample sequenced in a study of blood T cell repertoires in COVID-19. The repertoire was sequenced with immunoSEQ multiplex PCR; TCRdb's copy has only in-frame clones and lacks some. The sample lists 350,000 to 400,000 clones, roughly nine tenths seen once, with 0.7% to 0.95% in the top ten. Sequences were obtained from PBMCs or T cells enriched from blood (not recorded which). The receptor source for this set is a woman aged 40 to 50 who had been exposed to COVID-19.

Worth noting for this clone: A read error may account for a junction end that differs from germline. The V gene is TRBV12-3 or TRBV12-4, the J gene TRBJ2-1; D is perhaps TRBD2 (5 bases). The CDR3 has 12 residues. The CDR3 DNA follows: TGTGCCAGCAGTTTTGGGAGCTCCCTCACGGTCTTC. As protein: CASSFGSSLTVF.

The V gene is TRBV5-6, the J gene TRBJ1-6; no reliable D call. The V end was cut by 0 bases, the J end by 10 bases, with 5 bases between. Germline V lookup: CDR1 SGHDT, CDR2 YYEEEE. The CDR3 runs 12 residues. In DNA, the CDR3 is TGTGCCAGCAGCTTGGACGAGTCACCCCTCCACTTT. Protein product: CASSLDESPLHF.

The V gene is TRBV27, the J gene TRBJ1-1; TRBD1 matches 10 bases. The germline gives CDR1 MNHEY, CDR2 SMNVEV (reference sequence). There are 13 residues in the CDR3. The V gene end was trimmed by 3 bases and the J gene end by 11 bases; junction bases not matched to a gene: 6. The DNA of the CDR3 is TGTGCCAGCAGTTTCGGACAGGGGGGGTTCGCTTTCTTT. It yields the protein CASSFGQGGFAFF.

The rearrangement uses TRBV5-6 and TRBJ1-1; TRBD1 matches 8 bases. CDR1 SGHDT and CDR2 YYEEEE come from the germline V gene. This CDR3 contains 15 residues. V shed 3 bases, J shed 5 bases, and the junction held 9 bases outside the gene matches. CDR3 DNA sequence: TGTGCCAGCAGCTATCAGGGGGCTCTGTTGACTGAAGCTTTCTTT. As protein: CASSYQGALLTEAFF.

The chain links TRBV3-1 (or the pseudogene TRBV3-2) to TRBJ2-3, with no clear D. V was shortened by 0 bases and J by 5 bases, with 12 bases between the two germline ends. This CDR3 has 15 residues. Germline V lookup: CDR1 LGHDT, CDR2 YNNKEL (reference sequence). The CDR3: CASSQERLGVDTQYF. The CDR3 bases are TGTGCCAGCAGCCAAGAACGGCTAGGTGTAGATACGCAGTATTTT.

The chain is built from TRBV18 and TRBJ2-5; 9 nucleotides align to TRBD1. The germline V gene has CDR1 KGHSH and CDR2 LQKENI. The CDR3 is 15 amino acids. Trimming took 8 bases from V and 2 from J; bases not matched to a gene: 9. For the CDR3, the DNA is TGTGCCAGCACCCGGGACAGGGCGCAACAAGAGACCCAGTACTTC. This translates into CASTRDRAQQETQYF.